The 8 T cell receptor beta chains below were found in one sample sequenced in a study of cytomegalovirus exposure and HLA in healthy donors. Measured with immunoSEQ multiplex PCR; TCRdb has only the in-frame clones, and not every one. The sample contains around 250,000 clones, roughly 89% of which appear only once. The sample consisted of PBMCs. The receptors originated from a woman aged 18 to 35 in good health and CMV-seronegative.

The V and J genes are TRBV27 and TRBJ2-3; 8 bases are shared with TRBD1. Germline lookup yields CDR1 MNHEY and CDR2 SMNVEV (reference sequence). The CDR3 length is 14 residues. Losses at the gene ends were 3 bases for V and 5 bases for J; bases not matched to a gene: 4. CDR3 nucleotide sequence: TGTGCCAGCAGTTTCACAGGGGGGATAGATACGCAGTATTTT. Residues: CASSFTGGIDTQYF.

The chain employs TRBV6-5 and TRBJ2-3; D unclear. CDR3 length equals 11 residues. Germline V gives CDR1 MNHEY, CDR2 SVGAGI. Trimming shortened V by 6 bases and J by 5 bases, and 6 bases separated the two germline ends. For the CDR3, the DNA is TGTGCCAGCAGCCTCGGAGATACGCAGTATTTT. As protein: CASSLGDTQYF.

The rearrangement links TRBV2 to TRBJ1-5; the match to TRBD1 covers 9 bases. The CDR3 has 15 amino acids. CDR1 is SNHLY and CDR2 is FYNNEI in the germline V gene. V lost 8 bases and J lost 7; bases outside the gene matches: 12. The CDR3 DNA reads as TGTGCCAGCCGACCGAGGGACAGGGAGGAACAGCCCCAGCATTTT. Its translation: CASRPRDREEQPQHF. The whole variable domain, remainder taken from reference TRBV2 and TRBJ1-5, is EPEVTQTPSHQVTQMGQEVILRCVPISNHLYFYWYRQILGQKVEFLVSFYNNEISEKSEIFDDQFSVERPDGSNFTLKIRSTKLEDSAMYFCASRPRDREEQPQHFGDGTRLSIL.

The chain is built from TRBV11-3 and TRBJ2-1; 9 bases agree with TRBD1. CDR3 length: 16 amino acids. Germline-derived CDR1 and CDR2 are SGHNT and YENEEA. The V segment lost 5 bases and the J segment 3 bases; nucleotides outside the gene matches: 8. CDR3 protein: CASSPSGTGNYNEQFF. Written as DNA, the CDR3 is TGTGCCAGCAGCCCATCCGGGACAGGGAACTACAATGAGCAGTTCTTC.

On this clone itself: One end of the junction fails to match germline, which may point to a read error. The chain links TRBV11-2 to TRBJ1-1; D might be TRBD1 (6 bases). The CDR3 runs 11 residues. CDR1 is SGHAT, CDR2 FQNNGV, per germline. Here the CDR3 DNA reads TGTGCCAGCAGCTTCCGGGACAACCGATCATTT. Translating it yields CASSFRDNRSF.

The CDR3 bases are TGTGCCGGCCGGCGCCGGGGGGAATCCTACGAGCAGTACGTC. Encoded protein: CAGRRRGESYEQYV. V is TRBV5-6 and J is TRBJ2-7, with 7 bases aligning to TRBD2. Germline V gene data show CDR1 as SGHDT and CDR2 as YYEEEE. Trimming took 10 bases from V and 1 from J; bases not matched to a gene: 11. This CDR3 spans 14 amino acids.

The chain is built from TRBV7-9 and TRBJ2-2, with D perhaps matching TRBD2 (5 bases). The V and J ends lost 4 bases and 7 bases respectively, with 19 bases between them. The CDR3 has 16 amino acids. The germline V gene encodes CDR1 SEHNR and CDR2 FQNEAQ (reference sequence). The CDR3, as DNA: TGTGCCAGCAGCTCAGAGCGGCTGGCCTGGGGCGGGGAGCTGTTTTTT. Its protein product is CASSSERLAWGGELFF.

J is TRBJ2-1 and V is TRBV7-8; TRBD2 is a possible D gene (5 bases). The CDR3 extends over 15 amino acids. Germline lookup yields CDR1 SGHVS and CDR2 FQNEAQ. Trimming took 8 bases from V and 3 from J, leaving 17 bases between them. The chain's CDR3 is CASRYRASYYNEQFF. The CDR3 nucleotides read TGTGCCAGCCGGTACCGGGCTAGCTACTACAATGAGCAGTTCTTC.